The 3 T cell receptor beta chains listed next were all sequenced from one sample in a study of blood T cell repertoires in COVID-19. Some clones are missing from TCRdb's copy, which holds only in-frame ones; the method was immunoSEQ multiplex PCR. The table includes about 270,000 clones, roughly 90% detected once. Sample: PBMCs or T cells enriched from blood (not recorded which). These receptors all stem from a middle-aged woman with acute COVID-19.

In this sample, this clone turned up once. This chain's CDR3 is CASGLGSSGNTIYF. CDR3 nucleotides: TGTGCCAGCGGCCTCGGGAGTTCTGGAAACACCATATATTTT. The chain links TRBV28 to TRBJ1-3; D unclear. The CDR3 has 14 amino acids. V was trimmed by 8 bases and J by 1 base, leaving 12 bases between them. Germline CDR1 reads MDHEN; CDR2 reads SYDVKM.

The chain carries TRBV29-1 and TRBJ2-3, with 9 bases fitting TRBD2. This CDR3 is built from 15 residues. The ends lost 2 bases at V and 6 bases at J; junction bases unmatched: 9. From germline, CDR1 is SQVTM and CDR2 ANQGSEA. CDR3 DNA: TGCAGCGTTGAAATCGGGACTAGCCGGTCGGATACGCAGTATTTT. Translating gives CSVEIGTSRSDTQYF.

The chain employs TRBV6-6 and TRBJ1-5; D uncertain. The CDR3 spans 14 residues. Trimming took off 2 bases at V and 0 bases at J, with 5 bases between the two ends. The germline gives CDR1 MNHNY, CDR2 SVGAGI (reference sequence). CDR3 residues: CASSYEHSNQPQHF. Here the CDR3 DNA reads TGTGCCAGCAGTTACGAACATAGCAATCAGCCCCAGCATTTT.